These 30 T cell receptor beta chains were all obtained from the same sample, sequenced in a study of blood T cell repertoires in COVID-19. Data came from immunoSEQ multiplex PCR; TCRdb stores just in-frame clones and leaves some out. The table includes more than 95,000 clones, about nine tenths detected once. Sequencing was carried out using peripheral blood. Every receptor here comes from a man aged 55 to 70 with acute or convalescent COVID-19.

The chain uses TRBV6-4 and TRBJ2-1; possibly TRBD1 for D (6 bases). Germline CDR1 reads MRHNA; CDR2 reads SNTAGT. This CDR3 has 13 residues. The germline V and J ends were trimmed by 3 bases and 6 bases, with 9 bases remaining between them. The chain's CDR3 is CASSEDSPNEQFF. CDR3 nucleotide sequence: TGTGCCAGCAGTGAGGACAGCCCCAATGAGCAGTTCTTC.

The chain couples TRBV6-2 or TRBV6-3 to TRBJ1-2; 9 positions match TRBD1. Germline V gene data show CDR1 as MNHEY and CDR2 as SVGEGT. There are 12 residues in the CDR3. V trimming: 4 bases; J trimming: 13 bases; junction bases outside the gene matches: 7. CDR3 sequence (DNA): TGTGCCAGCAGTTGGGACAGGGTATCCAGCACCTTC. This sequence encodes CASSWDRVSSTF.

The chain employs TRBV5-1 and TRBJ1-4; 9 bases fit TRBD1. CDR1 and CDR2 from the germline V gene are SGHRS and YFSETQ. The CDR3 runs 14 residues. Unmatched junction bases numbered 4, after V lost 2 bases and J lost 8 bases. CDR3: CASSFGTGNEKLFF. DNA for the CDR3: TGCGCCAGCAGCTTTGGGACAGGGAACGAAAAACTGTTTTTT.

CDR3 sequence reads: CAISSRGNEYTEAFF. The CDR3 DNA sequence: TGTGCCATCTCGTCCAGGGGGAACGAGTACACTGAAGCTTTCTTT. The chain is built from TRBV10-3 and TRBJ1-1; 7 bases are shared with TRBD1. The CDR3 spans 15 residues. Looked up from germline, CDR1 is ENHRY and CDR2 is SYGVKD. After removal of 8 bases from V and 3 bases from J, the junction contained 12 bases not matched to a gene.

The gene calls are TRBV18 and TRBJ2-7; 7 nucleotides align to TRBD1. After removal of 3 bases from V and 2 bases from J, the junction contained 4 bases not matched to a gene. Germline-derived CDR1 and CDR2 are KGHSH and LQKENI. The CDR3 loop spans 14 amino acids. CDR3 sequence (DNA): TGTGCCAGCTCACCGGCGACAGGGACCTACGAGCAGTACTTC. Encoded protein: CASSPATGTYEQYF.

In this sample, this clone turned up once. This chain links TRBV12-5 with TRBJ1-4; 7 positions agree with TRBD1. The CDR3 sequence is 17 residues long. Germline V CDR1 and CDR2: LGHNT, FRNRAP. Trimming took 0 bases from V and 4 from J; bases not matched to a gene: 8. The CDR3 loop is CASGLVPGTVVNEKLFF. CDR3 bases: TGTGCTAGTGGTTTGGTCCCCGGGACAGTCGTTAATGAAAAACTGTTTTTT.

The genes are TRBV10-2 and TRBJ1-2; 9 bases are a match to TRBD1. The CDR3 is made up of 15 amino acids. V shed 4 bases and J 5 bases; nucleotides not matched to a gene: 8. The germline gives CDR1 WSHSY, CDR2 SAAADI. The CDR3: CASSVQGATIYGYTF. CDR3 in DNA: TGCGCCAGCAGTGTACAGGGGGCCACTATATATGGCTACACCTTC.

The chain combines TRBV9 with TRBJ2-1; maybe TRBD2 (7 bases). Germline V gene data show CDR1 as SGDLS and CDR2 as YYNGEE. This CDR3 is built from 14 residues. Trimming cost V 4 bases and J 2 bases, with 10 bases left between them. The DNA for the CDR3 is TGTGCCAGCAGCAGGGGGGGAACCTACAATGAGCAGTTCTTC. This encodes CASSRGGTYNEQFF.

The chain joins TRBV25-1 to TRBJ1-6, with D perhaps matching TRBD1 (5 bases). Per germline, CDR1 MGHDK and CDR2 SYGVNS. The V gene lost 6 bases and the J gene lost 6 bases, with 9 bases spanning the gap. The CDR3 covers 13 residues. CDR3 amino acids: CASRGQGNSPLHF. The CDR3 DNA reads TGTGCCAGCAGGGGGCAGGGTAATTCACCCCTCCACTTT.

This chain uses TRBV12-3 or TRBV12-4 with TRBJ2-7, with unresolved D. V shed 5 bases and J shed 2 bases, with 7 bases lying between them. CDR3 length: 12 amino acids. The CDR3 bases are TGTGCCAGCAGTGGCAGAACCTACGAGCAGTACTTC. Translation: CASSGRTYEQYF.

CDR3 nucleotide sequence: TGTGCCATCAGTCCCCCGGGGGAAGGCTACACCTTC. Translated: CAISPPGEGYTF. The chain is built from TRBV10-3 and TRBJ1-2; tentatively, D is TRBD1 (5 bases). Looked up from germline, CDR1 is ENHRY and CDR2 is SYGVKD. This CDR3 is built from 12 residues. The V end was cut by 5 bases, the J end by 8 bases, with 12 bases between.

The chain joins TRBV11-2 to TRBJ1-6, with 7 bases matching TRBD1. In germline, CDR1 is SGHAT, CDR2 FQNNGV. The CDR3 contains 13 residues. The V segment lost 4 bases and the J segment 9 bases; nucleotides outside the gene matches: 3. For the CDR3, the DNA is TGTGCCAGCAGCTCCTACAGGGGTTCACCCCTCCACTTT. Its translation: CASSSYRGSPLHF.

This chain links TRBV7-9 with TRBJ2-1; D is undetermined. The CDR3 has 15 amino acids. The V end lost 5 bases, the J end lost 0 bases, and 11 bases lay between the germline ends. Per the germline V gene, CDR1 is SEHNR and CDR2 is FQNEAQ (reference sequence). This chain's CDR3 is CASSLTESSYNEQFF. The CDR3 DNA sequence: TGTGCCAGCAGCCTGACGGAGAGCTCCTACAATGAGCAGTTCTTC.

This clone came up once. The chain recombines TRBV6-5 with TRBJ1-1, with D perhaps TRBD1 (5 bases). The CDR3 sequence is 14 residues long. Germline V gives CDR1 MNHEY, CDR2 SVGAGI. Trimming took off 2 bases at V and 7 bases at J, with 14 bases between the two ends. The CDR3: CASSYGRVGGEAFF. The DNA for the CDR3 is TGTGCCAGCAGTTACGGCAGGGTCGGGGGTGAAGCTTTCTTT.

The CDR3 protein is CASSSVGAGGDNEQFF. The CDR3 region has the DNA TGTGCCAGCAGTTCGGTGGGGGCGGGGGGTGACAATGAGCAGTTCTTC. V gene TRBV27 combines with J gene TRBJ2-1; 8 bases fit TRBD2. The J segment lost 5 bases and the V segment lost 4 bases, leaving 10 bases of the junction unmatched. The CDR3 consists of 16 residues. From germline, CDR1 is MNHEY and CDR2 SMNVEV (reference sequence).

The genes are TRBV28 and TRBJ1-5, with unresolved D. The CDR3 has 13 residues. Germline CDR1 MDHEN, CDR2 SYDVKM. Trimming shortened V by 2 bases and J by 9 bases, and 11 bases separated the two germline ends. The CDR3 reads CASSLGGGGPQHF. Here the CDR3 DNA reads TGTGCCAGCAGTTTAGGAGGTGGAGGGCCCCAGCATTTT.

The chain couples TRBV7-8 to TRBJ1-2, with TRBD1 matching 7 bases. CDR3 length: 16 residues. Germline V gene data show CDR1 as SGHVS and CDR2 as FQNEAQ. V trimming: 5 bases; J trimming: 0 bases; junction bases outside the gene matches: 9. The CDR3 bases are TGTGCCAGCAGCCTAAGACCGGGACAGACTAACTATGGCTACACCTTC. It specifies CASSLRPGQTNYGYTF.

This clone was counted a single time. The chain combines TRBV5-1 with TRBJ1-4, with D perhaps TRBD1 (6 bases). Germline V gives CDR1 SGHRS, CDR2 YFSETQ. The CDR3 is 18 residues long. Trimming removed 0 bases from V and 7 bases from J, with 22 bases in between. This chain's CDR3 is CASSLGLRQDLPAEKLFF. The DNA for the CDR3 is TGCGCCAGCAGCTTGGGCCTCCGACAGGACCTCCCAGCTGAAAAACTGTTTTTT. Full variable domain (rest looked up from reference TRBV5-1 and TRBJ1-4): KAGVTQTPRYLIKTRGQQVTLSCSPISGHRSVSWYQQTPGQGLQFLFEYFSETQRNKGNFPGRFSGRQFSNSRSEMNVSTLELGDSALYLCASSLGLRQDLPAEKLFFGSGTQLSVL.

V and J are TRBV28 and TRBJ1-2; TRBD1 agrees at 7 bases. CDR3 length equals 12 residues. Per the germline V gene, CDR1 is MDHEN and CDR2 is SYDVKM. The ends lost 6 bases at V and 7 bases at J; junction bases unmatched: 5. The CDR3 is CASRPTGLGYTF. The CDR3 DNA is TGTGCCAGCAGACCGACAGGGCTTGGCTACACCTTC.

The rearrangement links TRBV12-5 to TRBJ2-5; 8 bases fit TRBD2. Germline V gives CDR1 LGHNT, CDR2 FRNRAP. The CDR3 contains 14 residues. CDR3 DNA sequence: TGTGCCACCGGCCGGGGGGGGGTCCAAGAGACCCAGTACTTC. Protein product: CATGRGGVQETQYF.

The rearrangement joins TRBV5-1 to TRBJ2-1; the D gene is possibly TRBD1 (6 bases). Trimming took off 0 bases at V and 8 bases at J, with 15 bases between the two ends. The CDR3 contains 15 residues. CDR1 and CDR2 (germline): SGHRS, YFSETQ. DNA of the CDR3: TGCGCCAGCAGCTTGGGTCTGGGACAAATCTATGAGCAGTTCTTC. It specifies CASSLGLGQIYEQFF.

This chain connects TRBV4-2 to TRBJ1-2, with 7 bases fitting TRBD1. The CDR3 runs to 15 residues. The V gene's germline CDR1 is LGHNA and CDR2 YNFKEQ. Germline trimming cut 4 bases from V and 7 bases from J; bases unmatched to any gene: 12. The CDR3 nucleotides read TGTGCCAGCAGCCCAGGGCAGGGGGGCCGCGGTGGCTACACCTTC. Residues: CASSPGQGGRGGYTF.

This chain uses TRBV30 with TRBJ1-4; the D gene is possibly TRBD1 (5 bases). Germline lookup yields CDR1 GTSNPN and CDR2 SVGIG (reference sequence). The CDR3 runs 13 residues. The V end lost 5 bases, the J end lost 3 bases, and 10 bases lay between the germline ends. DNA of the CDR3: TGTGCCTGGGAGACGGGGGCTAATGAAAAACTGTTTTTT. Protein product: CAWETGANEKLFF.

The chain is built from TRBV5-1 and TRBJ2-5, with 7 bases that match TRBD2. J lost 4 bases, V lost 1 base, and 7 bases had no gene match. Germline-derived CDR1 and CDR2 are SGHRS and YFSETQ. This CDR3 contains 15 residues. The CDR3 DNA follows: TGCGCCAGCAGCTTGCGACTAGCCGGCGGAGAGACCCAGTACTTC. The encoded protein is CASSLRLAGGETQYF.

The chain combines TRBV4-2 with TRBJ1-1, with no clear D. V lost 1 base, J lost 0 bases, and 12 bases lay in between. The CDR3 runs to 16 residues. The germline CDR1 and CDR2 sequences are LGHNA and YNFKEQ. The CDR3 spells CASSQGGSGLNTEAFF. The CDR3 DNA is TGTGCCAGCAGCCAAGGTGGGTCGGGGTTGAACACTGAAGCTTTCTTT.

CDR3 bases: TGCGCCAGCAGCTTGACTAGCGGGGGGACAAGGGAGCAGTTCTTC. It specifies CASSLTSGGTREQFF. This chain uses TRBV5-1 with TRBJ2-1; 12 bases align to TRBD2. V dropped 1 base and J dropped 10; count of bases not matched to a gene: 6. CDR1 is SGHRS, CDR2 YFSETQ, per germline. The CDR3 has 15 residues.

The DNA of the CDR3 is TGTGCCAGCCGACGGGGACAGATGAACACCGGGGAGCTGTTTTTT. This sequence encodes CASRRGQMNTGELFF. The chain recombines TRBV2 with TRBJ2-2; 7 bases agree with TRBD1. Germline V gene lookup returns CDR1 SNHLY and CDR2 FYNNEI. The trim removed 8 bases at V and 1 base at J, leaving 7 bases unmatched. The CDR3 loop spans 15 amino acids.

The chain has TRBV19 and TRBJ2-7, with 8 bases fitting TRBD1. The germline V gene encodes CDR1 LNHDA and CDR2 SQIVND (reference sequence). This CDR3 contains 14 residues. J lost 6 bases, V lost 5 bases, and 9 bases had no gene match. The CDR3 bases are TGTGCCAGTAGTCCCCAGGGGGCTCTTGGCGAGCAGTACTTC. Translating gives CASSPQGALGEQYF.

The V gene is TRBV5-4, the J gene TRBJ1-3; D possibly corresponds to TRBD1 (6 bases). The CDR3 spans 15 residues. Deletions cut 4 bases from V and 4 bases from J, with 15 bases between. The V gene's germline CDR1 is SGHNT and CDR2 YYREEE (reference sequence). The CDR3 is CASSPTGLGGNTIYF. In DNA form, the CDR3 reads TGTGCCAGCAGCCCGACAGGCCTTGGCGGAAACACCATATATTTT.

This rearrangement joins TRBV7-2 to TRBJ1-1; D unclear. Per the germline V gene, CDR1 is SGHTA and CDR2 is FQGNSA. The CDR3 spans 16 residues. V gave up 4 bases and J gave up 4 bases, with 19 bases separating them. CDR3 coding DNA: TGTGCCAGCAGCTACTCCTCCCCGGGAATCGGCACTGAAGCTTTCTTT. Encoded protein: CASSYSSPGIGTEAFF.